The 7 T cell receptor beta chains below all came from one sample that was sequenced in a study of blood T cell repertoires in COVID-19. Using immunoSEQ multiplex PCR, the repertoire was profiled, and TCRdb retains in-frame clones only, with some absent. The sample carries about 73,000 clones, around four fifths recorded once. The sample taken for sequencing was peripheral blood. These receptors were obtained from an older man with active or convalescent COVID-19.

On this clone itself: This sample includes further DNA sequences coding for the same CDR3. The chain carries TRBV5-1 and TRBJ2-5, with 11 positions matching TRBD2. The J segment lost 2 bases and the V segment lost 1 base, leaving 4 bases of the junction unmatched. CDR3 size: 16 residues. Germline CDR1 reads SGHRS; CDR2 reads YFSETQ. The CDR3 here is CASSLSLAGGQETQYF. As DNA, the CDR3 is TGCGCCAGCAGCTTGTCTTTAGCGGGGGGGCAAGAGACCCAGTACTTC.

The V and J genes are TRBV9 and TRBJ1-4; 9 bases map to TRBD1. The length of the CDR3 is 14 residues. V trimming: 3 bases; J trimming: 7 bases; junction bases outside the gene matches: 4. Germline V gives CDR1 SGDLS, CDR2 YYNGEE. The DNA of the CDR3 is TGTGCCAGCAGCGGGCCGGGACAGGGTGAAAAACTGTTTTTT. This translates into CASSGPGQGEKLFF.

The chain employs TRBV6-1 and TRBJ2-3, with D possibly TRBD1 on 6 matching bases. The germline V gene has CDR1 MNHNS and CDR2 SASEGT. This CDR3 is built from 15 residues. The V end was cut by 2 bases, the J end by 2 bases, with 11 bases between. The DNA for the CDR3 is TGTGCCAGCAGTGAATGGGGGCGCAACACAGATACGCAGTATTTT. It translates to CASSEWGRNTDTQYF.

This sequence joins TRBV12-3 or TRBV12-4 and TRBJ1-5, with D maybe TRBD1 (6 bases). This CDR3 contains 11 residues. In nucleotides, the CDR3 is TGTGGGACAGCTAGCAATCAGCCCCAGCATTTT. This translates into CGTASNQPQHF.

The CDR3 bases are TGTGCCAGCAGATCGCGATACGAGCAGTACTTC. Translating it yields CASRSRYEQYF. The chain combines TRBV2 with TRBJ2-7; no definite D call. The ends were cut back, 6 bases at V and 4 bases at J, with 7 bases in the middle. This CDR3 has 11 residues. CDR1 and CDR2 (germline): SNHLY, FYNNEI.

The chain recombines TRBV3-1 (or the pseudogene TRBV3-2) with TRBJ2-2; D ambiguous. Trimming left V 2 bases short and J 7 bases short, with 5 bases between. Germline loops: CDR1 LGHDT, CDR2 YNNKEL (reference sequence). The CDR3 contains 12 residues. CDR3 in amino acids: CASSQIHGELFF. Here the CDR3 DNA reads TGTGCCAGCAGCCAAATACACGGGGAGCTGTTTTTT.

This clone was counted only a few times. The J gene is TRBJ1-6, the V gene TRBV30; D not certain. CDR3 size: 12 residues. Germline V gene data show CDR1 as GTSNPN and CDR2 as SVGIG (reference sequence). Between the trimmed V and J ends, which lost 8 bases and 7 bases, there was a span of 12 bases. The CDR3 nucleotides read TGTGCCCGGGGTGAGCCGAATTCACCCCTCCACTTT. It specifies CARGEPNSPLHF.